This TCR beta chain was retrieved from a study of cytomegalovirus exposure and HLA in healthy donors. On this clone: As yet, its antigen is unknown.

Germline V gene sequence: CDR1 SGHTA, CDR2 FQGNSA. V lost 5 bases to trimming and J lost 0 bases, with 14 bases between them. The CDR3 is 15 residues long. Study conclusions and caveats: In a later analysis, TCR beta V- and J-gene trimming showed a link to a missense DCLRE1C variant.

Vbeta (60) and Jbeta (13) primers were used in the PCR. TCRdb keeps only in-frame clones here, not all; method: immunoSEQ multiplex PCR. The table includes roughly 73,000 clones, approximately 80% detected once. Source material: PBMCs. The rearrangement uses TRBV7-2 and TRBJ2-7; possible D gene TRBD1, 6 bases. The source is a middle-aged man in good health and CMV-seronegative. The CDR3 reads CASSLGAGFSYEQYF. The CDR3 region has the DNA TGTGCCAGCAGCCTGGGGGCAGGGTTCTCCTACGAGCAGTACTTC.